The rows below give T cell receptor beta chains drawn from one sample of a study of T cells expressing NK-cell markers. After re-calling the 5' RACE reads, TCRdb lists one entry per CDR3 protein, DNA absent. In all, the sample yields about 460,000 distinct CDR3 sequences. The sample consisted of blood T cells: a sorted CD56 or NKG2C T cell subset, CD4+ or CD8+ T cells, or bulk PBMC T cells (not recorded which). The receptors stem from a woman aged 45-65 years in good health. Each CDR3 is given with its conserved first and last residue.

v_gene	len	j_gene	CDR3aa
TRBV29-1	16	TRBJ2-2	CSVEELAGERAGELFF
TRBV27	16	TRBJ2-1	CASSLYGTGGYNEQFF
TRBV20-1	13	TRBJ2-7	CSAETGTGEEQYF
TRBV12-5	16	TRBJ2-2	CASGLVAGQGPGELFF
TRBV7-8	14	TRBJ1-1	CASSLAYGGPEAFF
TRBV11-2	13	TRBJ1-1	CASSPRSRTEAFF
TRBV12-3/TRBV12-4	17	TRBJ1-5	CASSSQIGGFRNQPQHF
TRBV29-1	13	TRBJ2-2	CSVLLLDTGELFF
TRBV14	15	TRBJ2-3	CASSQIMSWGDTQYF
TRBV28	16	TRBJ2-4	CASSLVLTGRKNIQYF
TRBV7-8	14	TRBJ2-1	CASSGTGRTYEQFF
TRBV20-1	16	TRBJ2-3	CSARGLTTYSTDTQYF
TRBV4-1	15	TRBJ1-5	CASSQEGSLMQPQHF
TRBV6-1	13	TRBJ2-7	CATEREGQGEQYF
TRBV7-8	14	TRBJ2-5	CASSYRTGGETQYF
TRBV20-1	12	TRBJ2-1	CSAFWETDEQFF
TRBV29-1	17	TRBJ2-1	CSATFFKSGTLYNEQFF
TRBV3-1	14	TRBJ2-1	CASSQLTGTYEQFF
TRBV11-2	16	TRBJ2-4	CASRSWGGSAKNIQYF